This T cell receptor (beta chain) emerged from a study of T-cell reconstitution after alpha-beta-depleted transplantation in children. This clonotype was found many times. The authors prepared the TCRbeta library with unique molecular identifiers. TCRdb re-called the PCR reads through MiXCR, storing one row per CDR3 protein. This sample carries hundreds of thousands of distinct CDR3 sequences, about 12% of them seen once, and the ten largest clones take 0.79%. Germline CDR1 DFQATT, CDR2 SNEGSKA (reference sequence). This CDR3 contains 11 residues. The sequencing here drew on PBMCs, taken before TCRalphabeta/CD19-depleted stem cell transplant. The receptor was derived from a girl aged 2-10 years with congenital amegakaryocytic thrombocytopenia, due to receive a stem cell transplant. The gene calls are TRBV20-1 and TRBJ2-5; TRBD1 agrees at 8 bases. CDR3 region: CRTGDQETQYF. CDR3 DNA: TGCAGGACAGGGGACCAAGAGACCCAGTACTTC.